This T cell receptor beta chain came from a study of blood T cell repertoires in COVID-19. Study-wide context: PBMCs, B-cell-depleted T cells, or T cells were the source of the cDNA or gDNA that made up the material.

J lost 6 bases, V lost 3 bases, and 4 bases had no gene match. Germline values: CDR1 LNHNV, CDR2 YYDKDF (reference sequence). The CDR3 spans 14 residues. This clone was seen once. As processed by the authors: Amplification from reference gene primers served as the basis for estimated nucleated cell counts. Clones were read by immunoSEQ multiplex PCR, and TCRdb kept only the in-frame ones, dropping some. V, J and clone size reflect that table, while D and trimming were determined from the DNA. The sample carries fewer than 200,000 clones, 70% to 85% recorded once. Clinical history reported by participants formed the basis on which cohorts were assigned.

The source is a woman in her seventies in a cohort exposed to, infected with or recovered from COVID-19 (not recorded which). Sequenced: PBMCs or T cells enriched from blood (not recorded which). The V gene is TRBV15, the J gene TRBJ2-7, with 11 nucleotides matching TRBD1. CDR3 sequence: CATSSRTGGLEQYF. CDR3 nucleotides: TGTGCCACCAGCAGCCGGACAGGGGGCCTCGAGCAGTACTTC.